Listed here is a single T cell receptor (beta chain). No antigen is known for it. Base quality data are lacking; no much larger clone is found one base away. This sample was taken from a study of cytomegalovirus exposure and HLA in healthy donors (dated by TCRdb to about 2017). Some background on the complete study: In an earlier analysis of 450 to 750 of the donors, about 260 Gb of sequence data and 100 million or so unique TCR beta sequences from about 180 million T cells were reported. Rather than using new phenotypic data, the later analysis identified candidate immune exposures from TCR beta sequences and from how often those sequences occurred across donors. Alongside the repertoire data, information on donor age, sex, ethnicity and CMV serostatus was compiled. Of the 300 to 400 genotyped donors, 81% fell in the genetic ancestry cluster associated with self-reported Caucasian donors. A later analysis re-examined previously published TCR beta repertoires from roughly 650 donors and added high-resolution HLA genotyping to investigate patterns of TCR occurrence. Among about 410 genotyped donors of the cohort, an average of approximately 240,000 unique TCR beta nucleotide sequences was sequenced per donor, of which 15% to 20% were non-productive. Using immunosequencing, the study profiled T cell repertoires from around 670 subjects and related those repertoires to cytomegalovirus serostatus. To decide whether each TCR beta V gene segment behaved as functional or pseudogenic, an earlier analysis of approximately 590 of the donors relied on high-throughput TCR beta sequencing. Every discovery cohort repertoire had been produced on one sequencing platform. In a later genetic analysis, genome-wide SNP genotypes for about three fifths of the roughly 670 donors were used, and that subset was treated as a discovery cohort. The number of donors typed differed by locus, with roughly 620-640 for A, B, C, DRB1 and DQB1, around 520 for DQA1, 600 to 610 for DPA1, and around 460 for DPB1. The study combined high-throughput TCR immunosequencing, statistical association of individual TCRs with disease status, and machine learning to predict cytomegalovirus infection status. Along with the approximately 620-subject first cohort, a separate validation cohort of over a hundred different subjects was used. Roughly five DR-DQ haplotypes were handled as single units for association and clustering, since linkage in the cohort was strong. The study aimed to test whether cataloging public T cell receptors could reveal signatures of past pathogen exposure. HLA typing covered class I and class II loci at four-digit resolution. Roughly 300 gigabases of sequencing data and 80 million or so unique TCR sequences were included in an early release covering several hundred HLA-typed donors.

The cohort consisted of some 670 healthy bone marrow donors. Cohort members were all nominally healthy when sampled, although unrecorded immune exposures were likely present. The donor was CMV seropositive and belonged to the group of 250 to 350 seropositive cohort members. A peripheral blood sample was collected from each donor, and TCR beta sequencing was performed on peripheral blood mononuclear cells. Genomic DNA extraction from the blood cell samples was performed with the Qiagen DNeasy Blood Extraction Kit. General findings and caveats noted by the study authors: Most TCR sequences were observed very rarely across donors, whereas some public TCRs were present in many individuals. V-gene and J-gene trimming of TCR beta chains was associated with a missense DCLRE1C variant in a later genetic analysis, and the association was replicated in an independent cohort. Because the 87-base-pair reads could not distinguish some IMGT-functional V segments, including TRBV6-2 and TRBV6-3, those segments were excluded. The earlier analysis of 587 of the donors excluded roughly 17 rarely observed V segments, including chromosome 9 orphons, because counts were too low. When HLA alleles, especially DR and DQ, strongly co-occurred, attributing TCR associations to individual alleles was difficult. In a later analysis, several top co-occurrence clusters were reported to appear linked to parvovirus B19, influenza, CMV and Epstein-Barr virus. HLA typing was unavailable for some donors at each locus, so association tests used only the typed subset. According to the authors, the approach could potentially be generalized to other disease states and immunological phenotypes. A few of the identified cytomegalovirus-associated TCR beta chains were confirmed in vitro to be specific for cytomegalovirus antigens. A further reported finding was that TCR beta sequences accurately predicted the HLA-A and HLA-B alleles for most subjects in the first cohort. A later analysis found that HLA-associated TCR beta chains were more clonally expanded and had lower generation probabilities than equally common non-associated chains. According to a later genetic analysis, donors in an Asian-associated ancestry cluster had fewer N-insertions in productive TCRs than the approximately 650-donor mean. The sequencing pipeline was judged likely to have produced a cluster of highly shared sequence variants as a technical artifact. A later analysis associated 15,000 to 20,000 TCR beta sequences with specific HLA alleles at a false discovery rate of 0.05. The cohort was sequenced for TCR beta chains only, and without alpha or paired-chain data the features that could be detected were limited. In an earlier analysis of some 500 of the donors, most TCR beta V segments were observed in productive rearrangements about 87% or about 30% of the time, broadly matching IMGT annotations. Presence/absence analyses assumed roughly uniform sequencing depth across donors, an assumption that may not hold. Correlated functional status among segregating V segments might be attributable to linkage disequilibrium, but an unknown experimental factor could not be ruled out. The classifier was reported to diagnose cytomegalovirus status with high specificity and sensitivity in both the original cohort and the validation cohort. In a later analysis, TCR association rates were found to vary across HLA loci, with the most associated TCRs seen for DRB1 alleles and the fewest for HLA-C alleles. In a later analysis, most CMV-associated TCR beta chains were found to appear HLA-restricted, with HLA associations seemingly driven largely by CMV exposure. A total of fewer than 200 TCR beta chains were listed by the study as associated with cytomegalovirus. For the cohort, immune exposure information was limited to CMV serostatus.

The cysteine opens and the phenylalanine closes a CDR3 of 15 amino acids. Only CDR3 DNA is held: 45 bases, read in frame from base 1. CDR1 and CDR2 (SGHVS, FNYEAQ) derive from the germline V gene. V has 1 base trimmed and J has 5 bases trimmed; junction bases matching no gene number 4. The library was made by the immunoSEQ multiplex PCR assay. For the multiplex PCR, a mixture combining 60 forward primers for TCR Vbeta segments and 13 reverse primers for TCR Jbeta segments was used. The CDR3 region of rearranged TCR beta genes was amplified from genomic DNA with a multiplex PCR assay. The amplified TCR beta libraries were sequenced on the Illumina HiSeq System as 87-base-pair reads. Regarding the original processing steps: In a later analysis, tens of millions of unique TCR beta chains were counted across the 500 to 850 repertoires, and roughly 11 million of these chains were shared by at least two donors. Raw reads were error-corrected and collapsed into unique sequences with a nearest-neighbor algorithm that merged closely related sequences to remove PCR and sequencing errors. V, D and J gene segments were assigned by aligning CDR3 sequences to IMGT reference sequences. For a sequence to be retained, a match of at least six nucleotides to both a V gene segment and a J gene segment was required. A rearrangement was called productive if the CDR3 had no stop codons and remained in frame with V and J, and every other rearrangement was called non-productive. CDR3 was defined by IMGT convention, running from the second conserved V-encoded cysteine to the conserved J-encoded phenylalanine. Sequences without an unambiguous match to a single V gene segment were excluded from the earlier analysis of about 600 of the donors. In an earlier analysis of 450 to 700 of the donors, V segments were called functional above 56.7% productive rearrangements and were called segregating when the between-donor standard deviation exceeded 5%. A statistical classification framework was developed to diagnose cytomegalovirus status using the catalog of TCR beta chain sequences. A later analysis assigned V and J genes by comparing TCR nucleotide sequences with IMGT/GENE-DB human TR gene sequences. Using the TCRdist pipeline, a later analysis assigned CDR3 sequences along with most-parsimonious VDJ recombination scenarios. In a later analysis, each TCR beta chain was defined by its CDR3 amino acid sequence together with its V-gene family, and reads without a unique V-gene family were excluded. In a later analysis, around 650 highly shared, low-generation-probability nucleotide sequences were removed to address suspected cross-contamination and a sequencing artifact. In a later analysis, a clonal expansion index was calculated for each public chain from normalized within-repertoire ranks of inferred template counts. In a later analysis, generation probabilities were computed with a VDJ recombination model fitted to out-of-frame rearrangements, and the resulting probabilities were checked against IGoR. In a later analysis, hypergeometric tests were used to score TCR-TCR, TCR-HLA and TCR-CMV co-occurrence, with a repertoire-size bias correction applied to TCR pairs. To estimate false discovery rates, a later analysis permuted the HLA or CMV assignments 20 times. In a later analysis, co-occurring TCRs were grouped using DBSCAN, with TCRdist sequence similarity added in when clustering inside HLA-allele-positive subsets. Repertoires with fewer than 30,000 or more than 120,000 public chains were left out of co-occurrence clustering, as were five repertoires with anomalous nucleotide sharing. TCRdb took this table from immuneACCESS and kept in-frame rearrangements with V and J called. Such tables lack part of the clones; where checked against another copy, unresolved V genes explain under half of the gap, and the rest is unexplained. V, J and clone size reflect that table, while D and trimming were determined from the DNA. In all, the sample holds roughly 150,000 clones, and around 75% of those were seen once. The ten most abundant clones make up roughly 4.5% of the sample.

The sequencing sample was made of PBMCs. This receptor was taken from a man aged 18 to 29 in good health and CMV-seropositive. The rearrangement combines TRBV7-6 with TRBJ2-3, with 9 junctional bases fitting TRBD2. The sequenced DNA: TGTGCCAGCAGCTTAGACTTGCGGGAGGGAGATACGCAGTATTTT. Protein translation: CASSLDLREGDTQYF.